The sequence of this TCR beta chain was determined in a study of cytomegalovirus exposure and HLA in healthy donors. Study results and caveats: Some 16,000 TCR beta sequences were associated with HLA alleles at 0.05 false discovery rate in a later analysis. The likely explanation for a cluster of highly shared sequence variants was sequencing artifact.

As for this clone: The antigen is not known.

Trimming removed 10 bases from V and 0 bases from J; junction bases left unmatched: 7. The length of the CDR3 is 15 residues. Germline CDR1 and CDR2: SNHLY and FYNNEI. Each donor's status was that of a healthy bone marrow donor. The PCR made use of 60 Vbeta and 13 Jbeta primers. As handled by the study authors: As a later analysis found, there were 80 million to 90 million unique TCR beta chains, of which 8.5 million to 14 million were shared. Using immunoSEQ multiplex PCR, the repertoire was profiled, and TCRdb retains in-frame clones only, with some absent. V, J and clone size are taken as reported in that table, and D and trimming were inferred from the DNA itself. This table holds about 200,000 clones, 82% found once.

The sequence derives from a woman between 45 and 60 years old in good health and CMV-seropositive. Material: PBMCs. The V gene is TRBV2, the J gene TRBJ2-2, with 8 bases identical to TRBD1. In nucleotides, the CDR3 is TGTGCCACCTCTGGGACAGGAGCGAACACCGGGGAGCTGTTTTTT. Translation: CATSGTGANTGELFF.